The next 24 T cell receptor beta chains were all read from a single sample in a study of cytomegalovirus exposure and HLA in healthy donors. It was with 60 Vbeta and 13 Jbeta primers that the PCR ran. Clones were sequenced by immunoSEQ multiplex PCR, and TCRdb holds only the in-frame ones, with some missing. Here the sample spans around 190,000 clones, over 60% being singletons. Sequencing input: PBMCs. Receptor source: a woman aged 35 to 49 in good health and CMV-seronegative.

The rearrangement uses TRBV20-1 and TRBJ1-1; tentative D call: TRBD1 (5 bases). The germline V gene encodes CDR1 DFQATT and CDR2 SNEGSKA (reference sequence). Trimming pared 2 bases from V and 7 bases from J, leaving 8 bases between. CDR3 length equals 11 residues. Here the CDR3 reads CSARKTGEAFF. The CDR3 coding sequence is TGCAGTGCTAGAAAAACAGGTGAAGCTTTCTTT.

CDR3 sequence reads: CASSPEGTGANVLTF. In DNA, the CDR3 is TGTGCCAGCAGCCCGGAGGGAACTGGGGCCAACGTCCTGACTTTC. The chain carries TRBV5-4 and TRBJ2-6; D perhaps matches TRBD2 (6 bases). Trimming took 4 bases from V and 2 from J, leaving 10 bases between them. The V gene's germline CDR1 is SGHNT and CDR2 YYREEE (reference sequence). The CDR3 is made up of 15 amino acids.

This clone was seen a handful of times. The CDR3 sequence: CASSQVAGREDNEQFF. In DNA, the CDR3 is TGCGCCAGCAGCCAAGTAGCAGGGCGGGAAGACAATGAGCAGTTCTTC. The V gene is TRBV4-1, the J gene TRBJ2-1; D perhaps matches TRBD2 (6 bases). Trimming took 1 base from V and 5 from J, leaving 15 bases between them. CDR3 size: 16 residues. The germline V gene has CDR1 MGHRA and CDR2 YSYEKL.

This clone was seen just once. CDR3 amino acids: CASRGTGKGGGNQPQHF. The CDR3 DNA reads as TGTGCCAGTAGAGGGACAGGAAAAGGGGGTGGCAATCAGCCCCAGCATTTT. The rearrangement links TRBV19 to TRBJ1-5, with TRBD1 matching over 8 bases. The CDR3 covers 17 residues. Germline V CDR1 and CDR2: LNHDA, SQIVND (reference sequence). J was trimmed by 2 bases and V by 6 bases; bases with no gene match: 12.

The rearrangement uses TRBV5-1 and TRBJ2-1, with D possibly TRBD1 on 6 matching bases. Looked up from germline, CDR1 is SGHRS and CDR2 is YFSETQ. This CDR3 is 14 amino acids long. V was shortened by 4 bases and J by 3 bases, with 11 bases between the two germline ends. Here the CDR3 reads CASSLRGVYNEQFF. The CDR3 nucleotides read TGCGCCAGCAGCCTCAGGGGAGTCTACAATGAGCAGTTCTTC. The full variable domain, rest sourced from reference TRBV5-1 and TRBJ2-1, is KAGVTQTPRYLIKTRGQQVTLSCSPISGHRSVSWYQQTPGQGLQFLFEYFSETQRNKGNFPGRFSGRQFSNSRSEMNVSTLELGDSALYLCASSLRGVYNEQFFGPGTRLTVL.

The CDR3 DNA reads as TGTGCCAGCAGCTTAGACGGGGGGACTAGCCAGTTCTTC. Its translation: CASSLDGGTSQFF. This chain connects TRBV7-9 to TRBJ2-1; 9 positions match TRBD2. The trim removed 1 base at V and 13 bases at J, leaving 5 bases unmatched. This CDR3 comprises 13 residues. The germline CDR1 and CDR2 sequences are SEHNR and FQNEAQ (reference sequence).

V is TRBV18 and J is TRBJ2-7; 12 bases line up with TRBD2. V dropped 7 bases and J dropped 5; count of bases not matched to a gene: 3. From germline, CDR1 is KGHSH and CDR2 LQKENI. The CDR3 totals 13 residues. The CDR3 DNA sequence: TGTGCCAGCTTTAGACTAGCGGGAGACGAGCAGTACTTC. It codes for CASFRLAGDEQYF.

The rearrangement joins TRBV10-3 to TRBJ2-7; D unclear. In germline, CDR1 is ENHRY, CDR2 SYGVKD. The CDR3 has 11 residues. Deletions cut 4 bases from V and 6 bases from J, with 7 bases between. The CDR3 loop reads CAISGAIEQYF. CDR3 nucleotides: TGTGCCATCAGTGGGGCTATCGAGCAGTACTTC.

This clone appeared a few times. CDR3 sequence reads: CSVEPPSTDTQYF. The DNA for the CDR3 is TGCAGCGTTGAACCTCCTAGCACAGATACGCAGTATTTT. The chain combines TRBV29-1 with TRBJ2-3; D not certain. Germline assignment: CDR1 SQVTM and CDR2 ANQGSEA. Trimming pared 2 bases from V and 0 bases from J, leaving 6 bases between. The CDR3 has 13 residues.

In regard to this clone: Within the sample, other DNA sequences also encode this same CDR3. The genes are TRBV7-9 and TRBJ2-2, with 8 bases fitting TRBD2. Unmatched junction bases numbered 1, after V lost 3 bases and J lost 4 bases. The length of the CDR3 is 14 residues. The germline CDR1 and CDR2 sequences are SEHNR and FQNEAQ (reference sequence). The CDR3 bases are TGTGCCAGCAGCTTGGCGGGGGGCACCGGGGAGCTGTTTTTT. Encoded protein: CASSLAGGTGELFF.

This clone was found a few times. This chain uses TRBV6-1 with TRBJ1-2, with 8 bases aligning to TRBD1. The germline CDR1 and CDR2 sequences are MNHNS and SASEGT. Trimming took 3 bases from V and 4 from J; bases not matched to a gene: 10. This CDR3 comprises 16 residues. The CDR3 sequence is CASSEYRTGRLYGYTF. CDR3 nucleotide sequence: TGTGCCAGCAGTGAGTACCGGACAGGGCGGCTCTATGGCTACACCTTC.

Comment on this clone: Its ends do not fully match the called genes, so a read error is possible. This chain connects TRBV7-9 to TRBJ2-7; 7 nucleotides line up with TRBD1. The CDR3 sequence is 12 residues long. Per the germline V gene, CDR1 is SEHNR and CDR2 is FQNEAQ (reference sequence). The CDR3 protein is CSSSFSGGEQYF. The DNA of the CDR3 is TGTTCCAGCAGCTTCTCAGGGGGCGAGCAGTACTTC.

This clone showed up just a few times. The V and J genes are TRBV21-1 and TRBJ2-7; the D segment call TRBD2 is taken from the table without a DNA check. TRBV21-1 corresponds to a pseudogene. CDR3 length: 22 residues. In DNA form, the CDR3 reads TGTGCCAGCAGCAAAGGAGGAGTGAGGGGACTAGCGGGACTTCTGAACCCCTACGAGCAGTACTTC. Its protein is CASSKGGVRGLAGLLNPYEQYF.

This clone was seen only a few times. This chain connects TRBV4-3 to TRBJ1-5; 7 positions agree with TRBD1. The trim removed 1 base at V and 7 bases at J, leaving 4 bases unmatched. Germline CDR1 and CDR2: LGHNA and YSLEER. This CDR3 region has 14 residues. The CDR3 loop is CASSQATGEQPQHF. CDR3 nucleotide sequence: TGCGCCAGCAGCCAAGCCACAGGGGAACAGCCCCAGCATTTT.

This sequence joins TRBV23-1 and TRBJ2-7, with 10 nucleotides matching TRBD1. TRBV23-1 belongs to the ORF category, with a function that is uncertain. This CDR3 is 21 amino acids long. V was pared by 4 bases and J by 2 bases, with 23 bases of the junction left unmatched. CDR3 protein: CASSLCMRSRTRTGGTYEQYV. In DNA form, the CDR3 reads TGCGCCAGCAGTCTCTGTATGCGTTCGCGGACAAGGACAGGGGGGACCTACGAGCAGTACGTC.

CDR3 nucleotides: TGTGCCATCAGTGGGGGCAGCGGGCCTAGCGGGATATACAATGAGCAGTTCTTC. Translating gives CAISGGSGPSGIYNEQFF. The chain carries TRBV10-3 and TRBJ2-1, with TRBD2 matching 9 bases. CDR3 size: 18 residues. V lost 4 bases to trimming and J lost 4 bases; unmatched junction nucleotides: 14. CDR1 is ENHRY, CDR2 SYGVKD, per germline.

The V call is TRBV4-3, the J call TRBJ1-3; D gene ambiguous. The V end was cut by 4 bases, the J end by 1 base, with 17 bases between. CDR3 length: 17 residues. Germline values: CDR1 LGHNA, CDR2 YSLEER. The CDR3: CASSLGSGFLSGNTIYF. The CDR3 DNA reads TGCGCCAGCAGCCTGGGGAGCGGGTTCCTTTCTGGAAACACCATATATTTT.

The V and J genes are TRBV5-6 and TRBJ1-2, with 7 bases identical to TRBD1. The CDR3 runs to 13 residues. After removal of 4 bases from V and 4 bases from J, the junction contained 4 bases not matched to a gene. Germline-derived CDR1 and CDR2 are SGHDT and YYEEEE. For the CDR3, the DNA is TGTGCCAGCAGCCCCGGGACAGCCTATGGCTACACCTTC. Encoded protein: CASSPGTAYGYTF.

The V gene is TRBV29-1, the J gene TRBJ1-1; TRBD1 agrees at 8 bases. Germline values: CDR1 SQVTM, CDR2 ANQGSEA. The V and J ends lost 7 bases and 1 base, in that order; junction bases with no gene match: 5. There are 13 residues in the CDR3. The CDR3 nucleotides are TGCAGCGCCCAACAGGGGGGGAACACTGAAGCTTTCTTT. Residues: CSAQQGGNTEAFF. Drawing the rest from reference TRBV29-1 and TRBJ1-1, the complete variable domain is SAVISQKPSRDICQRGTSLTIQCQVDSQVTMMFWYRQQPGQSLTLIATANQGSEATYESGFVIDKFPISRPNLTFSTLTVSNMSPEDSSIYLCSAQQGGNTEAFFGQGTRLTVV.

CDR3 protein: CASSPMGQGSDTQYF. The CDR3 DNA is TGTGCCAGCAGCCCAATGGGACAGGGGTCCGATACGCAGTATTTT. V and J are TRBV13 and TRBJ2-3; 10 bases match TRBD1. V was clipped by 5 bases and J by 6 bases; unmatched bases: 8. Germline CDR1 is PRHDT and CDR2 is FYEKMQ (reference sequence). The length of the CDR3 is 15 residues.

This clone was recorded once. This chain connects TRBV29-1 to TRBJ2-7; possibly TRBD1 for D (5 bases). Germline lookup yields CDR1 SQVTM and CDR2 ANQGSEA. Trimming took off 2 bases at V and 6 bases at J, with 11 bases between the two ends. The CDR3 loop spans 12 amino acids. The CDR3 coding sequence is TGCAGCGTTGAATCAGGGTACGGCGAGCAGTACTTC. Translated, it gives CSVESGYGEQYF.

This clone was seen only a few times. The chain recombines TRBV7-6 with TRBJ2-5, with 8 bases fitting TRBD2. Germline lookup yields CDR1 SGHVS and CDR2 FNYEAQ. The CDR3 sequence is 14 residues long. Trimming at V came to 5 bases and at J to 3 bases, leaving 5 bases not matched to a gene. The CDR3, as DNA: TGTGCCAGCAGCCGGCGAGCGGGAGAAGAGACCCAGTACTTC. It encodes CASSRRAGEETQYF.

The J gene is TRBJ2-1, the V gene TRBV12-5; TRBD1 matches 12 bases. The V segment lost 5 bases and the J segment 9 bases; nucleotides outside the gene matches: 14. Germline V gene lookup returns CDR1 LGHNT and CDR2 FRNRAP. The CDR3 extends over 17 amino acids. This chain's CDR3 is CASGATGQGAQAGEQFF. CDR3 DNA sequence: TGTGCTAGTGGTGCCACGGGACAGGGGGCGCAGGCGGGTGAGCAGTTCTTC.

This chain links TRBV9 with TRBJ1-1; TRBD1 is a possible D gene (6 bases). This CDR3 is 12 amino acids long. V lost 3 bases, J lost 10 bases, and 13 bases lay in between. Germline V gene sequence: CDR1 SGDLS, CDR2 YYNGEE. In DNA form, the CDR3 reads TGTGCCAGCAGCGGAACCCAGGGGAGAGCTTTCTTT. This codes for CASSGTQGRAFF.